The 14 T cell receptor beta chains listed next were all sequenced from one sample in a study of blood T cells in healthy people across ages. PCR was performed a second time for 7 to 11 cycles using a sample-barcoded 5' primer and a J-beta primer mix. TCRdb re-analysed the 5' RACE reads in MiXCR, keeping a single row per CDR3 protein. This repertoire shows approximately 1.5 million distinct CDR3 sequences, under 55% found once; its top ten account for roughly 3.7%. Sequenced material: blood. These receptors all stem from a woman aged 18-30 years in good health.

In its sample, this clonotype was seen a few times. The chain recombines TRBV6-1 with TRBJ2-1; 13 bases fit TRBD2. This CDR3 is built from 18 residues. The V gene's germline CDR1 is MNHNS and CDR2 SASEGT. Unmatched junction bases numbered 15, after V lost 5 bases and J lost 8 bases. The CDR3, as DNA: TGTGCCAGCAGTCGCCCGACTAGCGGGGGGAAAGGGTGGCATGAGCAGTTCTTC. Its protein product is CASSRPTSGGKGWHEQFF.

The chain employs TRBV12-3 or TRBV12-4 and TRBJ2-1; tentative D call: TRBD2 (6 bases). Trimming stripped 5 bases from V and 8 bases from J, with 13 bases between. This CDR3 contains 13 residues. As DNA, the CDR3 is TGTGCCAGCAGTGTTCAGTGGGGGGATGAGCAGTTCTTC. Translated, it gives CASSVQWGDEQFF.

Only a few counts were recorded for this clonotype. CDR3 sequence reads: CASSQGRAGFYEQYF. The CDR3 DNA is TGTGCCAGCAGCCAAGGACGAGCGGGGTTCTACGAGCAGTACTTC. V usage is TRBV14 and J usage is TRBJ2-7; 7 bases match TRBD2. The V segment lost 1 base and the J segment 3 bases; nucleotides outside the gene matches: 6. This CDR3 has 15 amino acids. CDR1 is SGHDN, CDR2 FVKESK, per germline.

This chain uses TRBV12-3 or TRBV12-4 with TRBJ2-1, with 8 positions matching TRBD1. This CDR3 region has 15 residues. Losses at the gene ends were 4 bases for V and 1 base for J; bases not matched to a gene: 3. CDR3 loop: CASSWTGMSYNEQFF. CDR3 DNA sequence: TGTGCCAGCAGTTGGACAGGGATGTCCTACAATGAGCAGTTCTTC.

The rearrangement joins TRBV20-1 to TRBJ2-4, with 11 bases lining up with TRBD2. Germline values: CDR1 DFQATT, CDR2 SNEGSKA (reference sequence). Germline trimming cut 6 bases from V and 3 bases from J; bases unmatched to any gene: 16. This CDR3 has 18 residues. CDR3 residues: CSAAIAGGPCGVKNIQYF. Here the CDR3 DNA reads TGCAGTGCAGCCATAGCGGGAGGGCCCTGCGGAGTCAAAAACATTCAGTACTTC.

This clonotype was seen a few times. This chain connects TRBV3-1 to TRBJ1-6; D gene ambiguous. The CDR3 is 16 residues long. Germline V lookup: CDR1 LGHDT, CDR2 YNNKEL (reference sequence). The V and J ends lost 0 bases and 4 bases respectively, with 10 bases between them. CDR3: CASSQEAASYNSPLHF. Written as DNA, the CDR3 is TGTGCCAGCAGCCAAGAAGCAGCCTCTTATAATTCACCCCTCCACTTT.

This rearrangement joins TRBV2 to TRBJ2-5, with D hard to call. CDR1 SNHLY and CDR2 FYNNEI come from the germline V gene. CDR3 length: 16 amino acids. V lost 7 bases and J 5 bases, leaving 23 bases between the germline ends. The CDR3 spells CASKQTLLLVGETQYF. CDR3 nucleotides: TGTGCCAGCAAGCAGACTCTCCTTCTGGTAGGGGAGACCCAGTACTTC.

The CDR3 DNA reads as TGCGCCAGCAGCTTGGGGGGACAGAACTGTAATTCACCCCTCCACTTT. Protein product: CASSLGGQNCNSPLHF. The chain is built from TRBV5-1 and TRBJ1-6, with TRBD1 matching 7 bases. With V trimmed by 0 bases and J by 6 bases, 6 bases remained unmatched. CDR1 and CDR2 (germline): SGHRS, YFSETQ. The CDR3 spans 16 residues.

The chain is built from TRBV11-2 and TRBJ2-3; possible D gene TRBD1, 6 bases. Germline CDR1 and CDR2: SGHAT and FQNNGV. Between the trimmed V and J ends, which lost 3 bases and 0 bases, there was a span of 16 bases. This CDR3 contains 17 residues. CDR3 bases: TGTGCCAGCAGCTTTCGCCCTAGGGGGTCTAGCACAGATACGCAGTATTTT. This codes for CASSFRPRGSSTDTQYF.

The rearrangement uses TRBV6-1 and TRBJ1-5; no definite D call. V lost 7 bases and J lost 0, with 13 bases in between. Germline V gives CDR1 MNHNS, CDR2 SASEGT. The CDR3 is made up of 15 amino acids. The CDR3 loop is CASTGRPTSNQPQHF. In nucleotides, the CDR3 is TGTGCCAGCACCGGGAGACCGACTAGCAATCAGCCCCAGCATTTT.

CDR3 amino acids: CASSLGALADQETQYF. Here the CDR3 DNA reads TGTGCCAGCAGCTTAGGAGCGCTAGCGGATCAAGAGACCCAGTACTTC. The chain uses TRBV7-2 and TRBJ2-5, with 7 bases aligning to TRBD2. Germline V gives CDR1 SGHTA, CDR2 FQGNSA. The CDR3 loop spans 16 amino acids. J gave up 2 bases and V 1 base, and 7 bases lay outside the gene matches. The complete variable domain, with remaining parts taken from reference TRBV7-2 and TRBJ2-5, reads GAGVSQSPSNKVTEKGKDVELRCDPISGHTALYWYRQSLGQGLEFLIYFQGNSAPDKSGLPSDRFSAERTGGSVSTLTIQRTQQEDSAVYLCASSLGALADQETQYFGPGTRLLVL.

A note on this clonotype: An end of the junction does not agree with germline; a read error may underlie this. The J gene is TRBJ1-2, the V gene TRBV27; D is ambiguous. Germline CDR1 reads MNHEY; CDR2 reads SMNVEV (reference sequence). This CDR3 contains 14 residues. CDR3: CASSVSGATYGYTF. The CDR3 coding sequence is TGTGCCAGCAGTGTATCCGGCGCCACCTATGGCTACACCTTC.

This clonotype has a handful of counts. This chain connects TRBV9 to TRBJ2-1; 9 bases agree with TRBD1. V trimming: 2 bases; J trimming: 3 bases; junction bases outside the gene matches: 9. The CDR3 is made up of 17 amino acids. CDR1 and CDR2 from the germline V gene are SGDLS and YYNGEE. The DNA for the CDR3 is TGTGCCAGCAGCGTCAACCATCGGACAGGGGACTACAATGAGCAGTTCTTC. Translated, it gives CASSVNHRTGDYNEQFF.

A few counts support this clonotype. The genes are TRBV7-2 and TRBJ1-4; D uncertain. This CDR3 is built from 13 residues. Germline-derived CDR1 and CDR2 are SGHTA and FQGNSA. V lost 5 bases and J lost 4, with 8 bases in between. The DNA for the CDR3 is TGTGCCAGCAGCCCAGATTATAATGAAAAACTGTTTTTT. This translates into CASSPDYNEKLFF.